These T cell receptor beta chains were read from a single sample in a study of radiotherapy plus CTLA-4 blockade in lung cancer. Only in-frame clones appear in the TCRdb table, and some are missing; sequencing was by immunoSEQ multiplex PCR. The table records 40,000 to 60,000 clones, more than 75% of them present only once. The material was peripheral blood, obtained from a patient treated with radiotherapy plus ipilimumab. These receptors were obtained from a human donor with non-small cell lung cancer who had stable disease on radiotherapy plus ipilimumab. The CDR3 runs from the conserved cysteine through the conserved F or W. The D gene is left open where the match is weak. Size values are once, few and many counts, or a class for expanded clones, and some rows have none.

v_call: TRBV19
d_call: .
clone_size: .
j_call: TRBJ2-7
cdr3_nt: TGTGCCAGTAGTATCATGGTTAATAGAGGGATACTCCTACGGTACTCCTACGAGCAGTACTTC
cdr3_aa: CASSIMVNRGILLRYSYEQYF

v_call: TRBV4-2
d_call: TRBD1
clone_size: .
j_call: TRBJ2-1
cdr3_nt: TGTGCCAGCAGCCAAGGATCGAGCAGGGGGAACAATGAGCAGTTCTTC
cdr3_aa: CASSQGSSRGNNEQFF

v_call: TRBV5-1
d_call: TRBD1
clone_size: .
j_call: TRBJ2-1
cdr3_nt: TGCGCCAGCAGCTTTTGGACAGGGTTGAATGAGCAGTTCTTC
cdr3_aa: CASSFWTGLNEQFF

v_call: TRBV9
d_call: .
clone_size: .
j_call: TRBJ1-2
cdr3_nt: TGTGCCAGCAGCGCCTCACATGGCTACTATGGCTACACCTTC
cdr3_aa: CASSASHGYYGYTF

v_call: TRBV11-2
d_call: TRBD1
clone_size: .
j_call: TRBJ1-6
cdr3_nt: TGTGCCAGCAGCTTGACAGGGGGCCGTAATTCACCCCTCCACTTT
cdr3_aa: CASSLTGGRNSPLHF

v_call: TRBV18
d_call: TRBD1
clone_size: .
j_call: TRBJ2-6
cdr3_nt: TGTGCCAGCTCACCACGGACAGGGGCCCCTGGGGCCAACGTCCTGACTTTC
cdr3_aa: CASSPRTGAPGANVLTF

v_call: TRBV7-2
d_call: .
clone_size: .
j_call: TRBJ1-1
cdr3_nt: TGTGCCAGCAGCTACCCTCGGGAGAACACTGAAGCTTTCTTT
cdr3_aa: CASSYPRENTEAFF

v_call: TRBV28
d_call: .
clone_size: .
j_call: TRBJ2-5
cdr3_nt: TGTGCCAGCAGTTTGGGGCAGGAAGAGACCCAGTACTTC
cdr3_aa: CASSLGQEETQYF

v_call: TRBV4-3
d_call: .
clone_size: .
j_call: TRBJ2-3
cdr3_nt: TGCGCCAGCAGCCGATTTACTGAGACAGATACGCAGTATTTT
cdr3_aa: CASSRFTETDTQYF

v_call: TRBV28
d_call: TRBD2
clone_size: .
j_call: TRBJ2-7
cdr3_nt: TGTGCCAGCAGTCCCCGCCTAGCGGACATTTTCTACGAGCAGTACTTC
cdr3_aa: CASSPRLADIFYEQYF

v_call: TRBV28
d_call: TRBD1
clone_size: .
j_call: TRBJ1-3
cdr3_nt: TGTGCCAGCAGCTTCGGTGGGGGACAGGGGATTAACACCATATATTTT
cdr3_aa: CASSFGGGQGINTIYF

v_call: TRBV18
d_call: TRBD2
clone_size: .
j_call: TRBJ2-1
cdr3_nt: TGTGCCAGCTCACCATGGACTAGCGGGAGCCCGAGGGAGAAAACCTACAATGAGCAGTTCTTC
cdr3_aa: CASSPWTSGSPREKTYNEQFF

v_call: TRBV7-9
d_call: TRBD1
clone_size: .
j_call: TRBJ2-1
cdr3_nt: TGTGCCAGCAGCCGAGGCGTGTTGGGACAGGGGTACAATGAGCAGTTCTTC
cdr3_aa: CASSRGVLGQGYNEQFF

v_call: TRBV19
d_call: TRBD2
clone_size: .
j_call: TRBJ2-7
cdr3_nt: TGTGCCAGTAGTTCGGCCGGGGGGTACGAGCAGTACTTC
cdr3_aa: CASSSAGGYEQYF

v_call: TRBV29-1
d_call: TRBD1
clone_size: .
j_call: TRBJ1-1
cdr3_nt: TGCAGCGTTGCCCGGGACAGGGTAACTGAAGCTTTCTTT
cdr3_aa: CSVARDRVTEAFF

v_call: TRBV13
d_call: TRBD2
clone_size: .
j_call: TRBJ2-1
cdr3_nt: TGTGCCAGCAGCTTAAGGTTAGCGGGAGGTTACAATGAGCAGTTCTTC
cdr3_aa: CASSLRLAGGYNEQFF

v_call: TRBV27
d_call: .
clone_size: once
j_call: TRBJ2-7
cdr3_nt: TGTGCCAGCAGTTTGATCGGAGGGGAGCAGTACTTC
cdr3_aa: CASSLIGGEQYF

v_call: TRBV18
d_call: .
clone_size: .
j_call: TRBJ2-1
cdr3_nt: TGTGCCAGCTCACCATTCTTGGAGACTTCGTACGGCAATGAGCAGTTCTTC
cdr3_aa: CASSPFLETSYGNEQFF

v_call: TRBV2
d_call: TRBD2
clone_size: few
j_call: TRBJ2-7
cdr3_nt: TGTGCCAGCAGTTGGCTAGCGGGGACCTACGAGCAGTACTTC
cdr3_aa: CASSWLAGTYEQYF

v_call: TRBV2
d_call: TRBD1
clone_size: .
j_call: TRBJ2-7
cdr3_nt: TGTGCCAGCAATAGGGACAGGGAGGCCGAGCAGTACTTC
cdr3_aa: CASNRDREAEQYF

v_call: TRBV7-6
d_call: .
clone_size: .
j_call: TRBJ2-3
cdr3_nt: TGTGCCAGCAGCTTTTTACCCCCCACTGCCGGGGATACGCAGTATTTT
cdr3_aa: CASSFLPPTAGDTQYF

v_call: TRBV29-1
d_call: .
clone_size: .
j_call: TRBJ2-7
cdr3_nt: TGCAGCGTTGAAGGGACAAACTACGAGCAGTACTTC
cdr3_aa: CSVEGTNYEQYF